Each of the 28 T cell receptor beta chains below was sequenced from the same sample in a study of T cells in Graves' hyperthyroidism and ophthalmopathy. RNA transcripts yielded amplified TCR beta CDR3 regions. Primed by the HTBI set, a first-round RT-PCR was run on the TCR CDR3. TCRdb reprocessed the multiplex PCR reads with MiXCR, giving one entry per CDR3 protein. The repertoire consists of some 720,000 distinct CDR3 sequences, with around 15% occurring once and the leading ten covering over 7.5%. What was sequenced was blood. The receptor source for this set is a man in his late teens or twenties with Graves' hyperthyroidism.

Concerning this clonotype: Mismatch with germline at one junction end may stem from a read error. V gene TRBV7-7 combines with J gene TRBJ2-2; D is perhaps TRBD1 (6 bases). Germline values: CDR1 SSHAT, CDR2 FNYEAQ (reference sequence). The length of the CDR3 is 14 residues. The CDR3 sequence is CASSIGQFTGELFF. CDR3 sequence (DNA): TGTGCTAGCAGTATCGGACAGTTCACCGGGGAGCTGTTTTTT.

This clonotype was seen many times. The V call is TRBV18, the J call TRBJ2-5; D possibly corresponds to TRBD2 (6 bases). This CDR3 has 12 amino acids. The ends were cut back, 2 bases at V and 5 bases at J, with 6 bases in the middle. Per the germline V gene, CDR1 is KGHSH and CDR2 is LQKENI. The CDR3 DNA is TGTGCCAGCTCACCAGGAGGGGAGACCCAGTACTTC. Translated: CASSPGGETQYF. The full variable domain, with the rest looked up from reference TRBV18 and TRBJ2-5, is NAGVMQNPRHLVRRRGQEARLRCSPMKGHSHVYWYRQLPEEGLKFMVYLQKENIIDESGMPKERFSAEFPKEGPSILRIQQVVRGDSAAYFCASSPGGETQYFGPGTRLLVL.

The CDR3 is CASSWGMGNQPQHF. DNA of the CDR3: TGTGCCAGCAGTTGGGGGATGGGAAATCAGCCCCAGCATTTT. This chain uses TRBV27 with TRBJ1-5; a possible D gene is TRBD1 (5 bases). Trimming cost V 4 bases and J 4 bases, with 11 bases left between them. From germline, CDR1 is MNHEY and CDR2 SMNVEV (reference sequence). This CDR3 region has 14 residues.

This clonotype came up many times. The V call is TRBV2, the J call TRBJ1-1, with D possibly being TRBD1 (6 bases). The germline CDR1 and CDR2 sequences are SNHLY and FYNNEI. The length of the CDR3 is 13 residues. The ends were cut back, 9 bases at V and 7 bases at J, with 18 bases in the middle. The CDR3 loop reads CARHKQGTVEAFF. The CDR3 bases are TGTGCCAGACATAAACAGGGAACTGTTGAAGCTTTCTTT.

This clonotype was recorded many times. The genes are TRBV7-2 and TRBJ2-3, with a possible D match to TRBD1 (5 bases). V was trimmed by 1 base and J by 6 bases, leaving 14 bases between them. The CDR3 has 15 residues. Germline V CDR1 and CDR2: SGHTA, FQGNSA. The CDR3 bases are TGTGCCAGCAGCTTAGGCGGCGGTCCAGGGGATACGCAGTATTTT. It codes for CASSLGGGPGDTQYF.

This clonotype was counted ten times or more. V and J are TRBV12-3 or TRBV12-4 and TRBJ2-7; no clear D gene. V lost 2 bases and J 1 base, leaving 12 bases between the germline ends. The CDR3 contains 15 residues. The DNA for the CDR3 is TGTGCCAGCAGTTTAACCGGGCCATTGTCCTACGAGCAGTACTTC. Residues: CASSLTGPLSYEQYF.

Only one count was recorded for this clonotype. Just one base apart from a much larger clone, this may be a read error. V and J are TRBV2 and TRBJ1-5; TRBD1 agrees at 7 bases. This CDR3 region has 15 residues. Germline CDR1 is SNHLY and CDR2 is FYNNEI. V gave up 3 bases and J gave up 4 bases; unmatched junction bases: 6. In nucleotides, the CDR3 is TGTGCCAGCAGTGACACCGACAGGGAGAATCAGCCCCAGCATTTT. Protein: CASSDTDRENQPQHF.

This clonotype turned up a few times. The CDR3 spells CASSEVGEAPQHF. CDR3 nucleotide sequence: TGTGCCAGCAGTGAAGTTGGGGAGGCGCCCCAGCATTTT. The chain joins TRBV6-1 to TRBJ1-5; D is undetermined. Trimming removed 1 base from V and 9 bases from J, with 10 bases in between. This CDR3 is 13 amino acids long. CDR1 MNHNS and CDR2 SASEGT come from the germline V gene.

The V call is TRBV28, the J call TRBJ2-1; 9 bases fit TRBD2. The CDR3 is 15 residues long. J was trimmed by 6 bases and V by 1 base; bases with no gene match: 4. Looked up from germline, CDR1 is MDHEN and CDR2 is SYDVKM. The CDR3 reads CASSLSSGIPNEQFF. In DNA form, the CDR3 reads TGTGCCAGCAGTTTATCTAGCGGGATACCCAATGAGCAGTTCTTC.

This clonotype has a handful of counts. The chain joins TRBV30 to TRBJ1-2, with TRBD1 as a possible D gene (6 bases). The germline V and J ends were trimmed by 0 bases and 8 bases, with 13 bases remaining between them. Per the germline V gene, CDR1 is GTSNPN and CDR2 is SVGIG (reference sequence). This CDR3 is built from 13 residues. The CDR3 protein is CAWSVQGLGGYTF. The CDR3 coding sequence is TGTGCCTGGAGTGTGCAGGGGCTCGGCGGCTACACCTTC.

This clonotype was recorded at least ten times. The chain employs TRBV24-1 and TRBJ1-2; 7 bases map to TRBD1. This CDR3 contains 15 residues. The V segment lost 4 bases and the J segment 2 bases; nucleotides outside the gene matches: 6. The germline CDR1 and CDR2 sequences are KGHDR and SFDVKD. CDR3 sequence (DNA): TGTGCCACCAGTGACACCACAGGGGAGAACTATGGCTACACCTTC. It codes for CATSDTTGENYGYTF.

A note on this clonotype: Since no conserved phenylalanine or tryptophan closes the CDR3, a read error is the likely cause. The genes are TRBV5-1 and TRBJ2-7, with 10 bases matching TRBD2. Germline CDR1 SGHRS, CDR2 YFSETQ. CDR3 length: 14 amino acids. The trim removed 3 bases at V and 0 bases at J, leaving 0 bases unmatched. The CDR3 DNA follows: TGCGCCAGCAGCTGGACTAGCGGCTCCTACGAGCAGTACCTC. It yields the protein CASSWTSGSYEQYL.

This chain joins TRBV6-1 and TRBJ1-2, with a possible D match to TRBD1 (5 bases). V lost 1 base and J 6 bases, leaving 9 bases between the germline ends. The CDR3 extends over 13 amino acids. Germline V gene sequence: CDR1 MNHNS, CDR2 SASEGT. CDR3 sequence reads: CASSEGQKNGYTF. The CDR3 nucleotides read TGTGCCAGCAGTGAAGGACAGAAGAATGGCTACACCTTC.

This clonotype was observed many times. The chain has TRBV7-2 and TRBJ2-1; no clear D gene. From germline, CDR1 is SGHTA and CDR2 FQGNSA. V was shortened by 1 base and J by 10 bases, with 11 bases between the two germline ends. This CDR3 comprises 13 residues. CDR3 in amino acids: CASSLGIEGEQFF. The CDR3 nucleotides are TGTGCCAGCAGCTTAGGCATAGAAGGCGAGCAGTTCTTC.

The chain has TRBV2 and TRBJ2-1; a possible D gene is TRBD1 (6 bases). CDR1 is SNHLY, CDR2 FYNNEI, per germline. The CDR3 is 15 amino acids. The V gene lost 6 bases and the J gene lost 5 bases, with 17 bases spanning the gap. The CDR3 DNA is TGTGCCAGCAGGAGGGGGACAACTATCAACAATGAGCAGTTCTTC. Translating it yields CASRRGTTINNEQFF. The whole variable domain, filled in from reference TRBV2 and TRBJ2-1, reads EPEVTQTPSHQVTQMGQEVILRCVPISNHLYFYWYRQILGQKVEFLVSFYNNEISEKSEIFDDQFSVERPDGSNFTLKIRSTKLEDSAMYFCASRRGTTINNEQFFGPGTRLTVL.

This clonotype was seen a handful of times. The rearrangement links TRBV9 to TRBJ2-3; the D gene is possibly TRBD2 (5 bases). Germline V gene lookup returns CDR1 SGDLS and CDR2 YYNGEE. This CDR3 has 16 residues. V was clipped by 3 bases and J by 6 bases, with 20 bases between them. DNA of the CDR3: TGTGCCAGCAGCGGAAGCAGCGGCCTCCGAGGGGATACGCAGTATTTT. Translated, it gives CASSGSSGLRGDTQYF.

The chain uses TRBV20-1 and TRBJ2-1; a weak D match, TRBD2 (6 bases). Per the germline V gene, CDR1 is DFQATT and CDR2 is SNEGSKA (reference sequence). V dropped 6 bases and J dropped 9 bases, with 24 bases sitting between them. This CDR3 has 15 residues. The CDR3 DNA reads TGCAGTGCCACCGGGTGGGGGAGGACTACAAGTGAGCAGTTCTTC. It yields the protein CSATGWGRTTSEQFF.

The sample holds many counts of this clonotype. The chain carries TRBV6-1 and TRBJ2-1; TRBD1 matches at 7 bases. V was pared by 7 bases and J by 3 bases, with 9 bases of the junction left unmatched. This CDR3 region has 15 residues. Germline-derived CDR1 and CDR2 are MNHNS and SASEGT. CDR3 coding DNA: TGTGCCAGCAATCTGGACAGGCTGATCTACAATGAGCAGTTCTTC. Protein sequence: CASNLDRLIYNEQFF.

As for this clonotype: A much larger clone sits a single nucleotide away, making a read error possible. The V gene is TRBV2, the J gene TRBJ1-5; 8 positions agree with TRBD1. The CDR3 extends over 17 amino acids. From germline, CDR1 is SNHLY and CDR2 FYNNEI. Trimming cost V 5 bases and J 2 bases; bases outside gene matches: 11. The CDR3 loop reads CASSTLRGQRGNQPQHF. The CDR3 bases are TGTGCCAGCAGTACGCTCAGGGGGCAGAGGGGCAATCAGCCCCAGCATTTT.

This clonotype was counted between two and nine times. This chain uses TRBV9 with TRBJ2-1, with 8 nucleotides matching TRBD1. The V gene's germline CDR1 is SGDLS and CDR2 YYNGEE. The J segment lost 0 bases and the V segment lost 3 bases, leaving 5 bases of the junction unmatched. The CDR3 runs to 16 residues. The CDR3 loop reads CASSGGQVSSYNEQFF. Here the CDR3 DNA reads TGTGCCAGCAGCGGGGGACAGGTAAGCTCCTACAATGAGCAGTTCTTC.

This clonotype has only a few counts. The chain combines TRBV7-9 with TRBJ2-1; D is uncertain. Trimming cost V 1 base and J 10 bases, with 17 bases left between them. The length of the CDR3 is 15 residues. In germline, CDR1 is SEHNR, CDR2 FQNEAQ (reference sequence). DNA for the CDR3: TGTGCCAGCAGCTTAGTTGGACGGCTAGTCCACGAGCAGTTCTTC. It yields the protein CASSLVGRLVHEQFF.

This chain links TRBV28 with TRBJ1-2, with D tentatively TRBD1 (5 bases). CDR1 is MDHEN and CDR2 is SYDVKM in the germline V gene. The CDR3 has 11 residues. The CDR3, as DNA: TGTGCTAGCGAGGGGCCCTATGGCTACACCTTC. Its protein product is CASEGPYGYTF.

There are many counts of this clonotype. The CDR3 loop is CASSTIKTAVLGPPYEQYF. Written as DNA, the CDR3 is TGTGCCAGCAGCACTATAAAGACAGCCGTATTAGGCCCTCCCTACGAGCAGTACTTC. The chain recombines TRBV28 with TRBJ2-7; a weak D match, TRBD1 (5 bases). Germline lookup yields CDR1 MDHEN and CDR2 SYDVKM. The CDR3 is 19 residues long. With 6 bases removed from V and 2 bases from J, the gap between germline ends came to 29 bases. Full variable domain (outside the CDR3, taken from reference TRBV28 and TRBJ2-7): DVKVTQSSRYLVKRTGEKVFLECVQDMDHENMFWYRQDPGLGLRLIYFSYDVKMKEKGDIPEGYSVSREKKERFSLILESASTNQTSMYLCASSTIKTAVLGPPYEQYFGPGTRLTVT.

This clonotype was picked up many times. The chain combines TRBV13 with TRBJ2-1, with D uncertain. This CDR3 has 15 amino acids. The germline V gene encodes CDR1 PRHDT and CDR2 FYEKMQ (reference sequence). Trimming stripped 6 bases from V and 0 bases from J, with 12 bases between. The DNA for the CDR3 is TGTGCCAGCAGTTCTACGGCCCGCTCCTACAATGAGCAGTTCTTC. This codes for CASSSTARSYNEQFF. The full variable domain, in which reference TRBV13 and TRBJ2-1 provide the parts outside the CDR3, is AAGVIQSPRHLIKEKRETATLKCYPIPRHDTVYWYQQGPGQDPQFLISFYEKMQSDKGSIPDRFSAQQFSDYHSELNMSSLELGDSALYFCASSSTARSYNEQFFGPGTRLTVL.

The V and J genes are TRBV28 and TRBJ2-1; 7 nucleotides match TRBD1. The CDR3 consists of 14 residues. Per the germline V gene, CDR1 is MDHEN and CDR2 is SYDVKM. V was clipped by 4 bases and J by 5 bases; unmatched bases: 5. In nucleotides, the CDR3 is TGTGCCAGCAGTTCAGACAGGGTTGACAATGAGCAGTTCTTC. It encodes CASSSDRVDNEQFF.

This clonotype was recorded many times. This chain links TRBV9 with TRBJ2-5; D remains unclear. The germline V gene encodes CDR1 SGDLS and CDR2 YYNGEE. V lost 0 bases and J lost 1, with 4 bases in between. This CDR3 spans 13 amino acids. Written as DNA, the CDR3 is TGTGCCAGCAGCGTAGCGGCCCAAGAGACCCAGTACTTC. Translating it yields CASSVAAQETQYF.

This clonotype has ten or more counts. V is TRBV18 and J is TRBJ2-7; D call uncertain. The CDR3 sequence is 11 residues long. The V end lost 5 bases, the J end lost 2 bases, and 4 bases lay between the germline ends. Germline V gives CDR1 KGHSH, CDR2 LQKENI. The CDR3 loop is CASSDAYEQYF. The CDR3 nucleotides read TGTGCCAGCTCAGATGCCTACGAGCAGTACTTC.

Ten or more counts support this clonotype. The CDR3 loop reads CATPGRLSTGELFF. CDR3 nucleotides: TGTGCCACTCCGGGACGGCTTTCGACCGGGGAGCTGTTTTTT. The chain links TRBV30 to TRBJ2-2, with D perhaps given as TRBD1 or TRBD2 (5 bases each). The CDR3 consists of 14 residues. Germline values: CDR1 GTSNPN, CDR2 SVGIG (reference sequence). Trimming cost V 8 bases and J 5 bases, with 18 bases left between them.